The entry below describes one T cell receptor (beta chain). Its antigen is not known. Each donor was healthy, and each was a bone marrow donor. The data stem from a study of cytomegalovirus exposure and HLA in healthy donors. The PCR contained 60 Vbeta and 13 Jbeta primers. Data came from immunoSEQ multiplex PCR; TCRdb stores just in-frame clones and leaves some out. This repertoire shows approximately 160,000 clones, approximately 80% found once; its top ten account for 2.6%. Germline V gives CDR1 SGHNT, CDR2 YENEEA. Trimming shortened V by 5 bases and J by 5 bases, and 16 bases separated the two germline ends. The CDR3 extends over 14 amino acids. Findings of the study overall: In a later analysis, at a false discovery rate of 0.05, under 20,000 TCR beta sequences were associated with HLA alleles. In vitro data verified three CMV-associated chains as specific for CMV antigens.

The source of this sequence is a woman between 35 and 50 years old in good health and CMV-seropositive. V gene TRBV11-3 combines with J gene TRBJ2-7; no clear D. Sequenced input: PBMCs. CDR3 coding DNA: TGTGCCAGCAGCCCGGTCCGGTCTAGTAACGAGCAGTACTTC. Its protein product is CASSPVRSSNEQYF.